This T cell receptor (beta chain) was sequenced in a study of shared clonotypes between healthy human individuals. Study as a whole: Used for every donor were three CD4 naive, three CD4 memory, two CD8 naive and one CD8 memory plate. Study findings and constraints: It was only blood that was sampled, and tissue repertoires likely differ.

Turning to this clone: Antigen specificity is unknown.

V lost 6 bases and J lost 7, with 18 bases in between. From germline, CDR1 is MNHEY and CDR2 SVGAGI. The CDR3 has 14 residues. Using immunoSEQ multiplex PCR, the repertoire was profiled, and TCRdb retains in-frame clones only, with some absent. Here the sample spans a few million clones, 90% to 95% being singletons. This chain links TRBV6-5 with TRBJ1-1; TRBD1 is a possible D gene (6 bases). This receptor was taken from a man younger than 35 in good health. The source material was naive CD4+ T cells sorted from blood. Subset specified: CD45RA+ positively selected. The CDR3: CASSISGGGDEAFF. The CDR3 region has the DNA TGTGCCAGCAGCATCTCGGGAGGGGGGGATGAAGCTTTCTTT.